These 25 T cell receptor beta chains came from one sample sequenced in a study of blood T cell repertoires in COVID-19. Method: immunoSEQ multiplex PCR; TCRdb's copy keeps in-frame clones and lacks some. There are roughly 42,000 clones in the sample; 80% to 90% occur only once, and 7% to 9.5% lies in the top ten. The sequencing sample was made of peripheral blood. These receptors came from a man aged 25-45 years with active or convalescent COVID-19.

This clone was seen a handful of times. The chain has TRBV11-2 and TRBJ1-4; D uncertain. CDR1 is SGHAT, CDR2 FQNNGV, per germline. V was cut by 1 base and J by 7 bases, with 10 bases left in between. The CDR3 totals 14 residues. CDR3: CASSLGFGIEKLFF. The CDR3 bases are TGTGCCAGCAGCTTAGGCTTCGGGATTGAAAAACTGTTTTTT.

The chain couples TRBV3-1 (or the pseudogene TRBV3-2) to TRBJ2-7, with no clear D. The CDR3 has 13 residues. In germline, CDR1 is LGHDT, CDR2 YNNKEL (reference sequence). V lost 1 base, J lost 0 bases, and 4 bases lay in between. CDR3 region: CASSQGSSYEQYV. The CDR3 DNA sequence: TGTGCCAGCAGCCAAGGGAGCTCCTACGAGCAGTACGTC.

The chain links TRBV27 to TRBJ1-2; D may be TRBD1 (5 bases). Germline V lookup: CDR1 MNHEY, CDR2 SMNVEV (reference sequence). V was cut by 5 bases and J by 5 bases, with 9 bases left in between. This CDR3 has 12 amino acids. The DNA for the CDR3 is TGTGCCAGCAGTCCCTCAGGGTATGGCTACACCTTC. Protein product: CASSPSGYGYTF.

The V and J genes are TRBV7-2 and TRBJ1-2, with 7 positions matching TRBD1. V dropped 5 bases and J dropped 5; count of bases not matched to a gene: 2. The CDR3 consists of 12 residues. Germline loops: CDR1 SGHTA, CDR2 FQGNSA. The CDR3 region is CASSRTGYGYTF. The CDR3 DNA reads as TGTGCCAGCAGCCGGACAGGATATGGCTACACCTTC.

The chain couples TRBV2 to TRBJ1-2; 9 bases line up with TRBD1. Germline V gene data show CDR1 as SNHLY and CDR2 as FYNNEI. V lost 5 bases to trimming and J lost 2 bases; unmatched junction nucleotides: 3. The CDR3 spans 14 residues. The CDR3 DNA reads TGTGCCAGCAGTCCAGGGACAGGGAACTATGGCTACACCTTC. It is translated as CASSPGTGNYGYTF.

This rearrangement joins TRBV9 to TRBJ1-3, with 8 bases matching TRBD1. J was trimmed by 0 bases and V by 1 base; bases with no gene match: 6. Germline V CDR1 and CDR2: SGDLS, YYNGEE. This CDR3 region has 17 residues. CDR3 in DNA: TGTGCCAGCAGCGTACGGGACAGGTCCCACTCTGGAAACACCATATATTTT. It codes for CASSVRDRSHSGNTIYF.

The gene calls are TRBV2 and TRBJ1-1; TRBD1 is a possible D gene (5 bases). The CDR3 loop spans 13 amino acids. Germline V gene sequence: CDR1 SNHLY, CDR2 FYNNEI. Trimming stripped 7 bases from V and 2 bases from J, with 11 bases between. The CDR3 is CASNLDINTEAFF. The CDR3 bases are TGTGCCAGCAATCTGGACATAAACACTGAAGCTTTCTTT.

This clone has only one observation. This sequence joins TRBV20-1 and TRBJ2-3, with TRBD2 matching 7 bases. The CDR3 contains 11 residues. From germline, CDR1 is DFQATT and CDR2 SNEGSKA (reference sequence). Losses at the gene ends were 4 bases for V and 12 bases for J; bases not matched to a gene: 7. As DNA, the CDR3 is TGCAGTGCTACGGGGGGAGGACTCCAGTATTTT. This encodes CSATGGGLQYF.

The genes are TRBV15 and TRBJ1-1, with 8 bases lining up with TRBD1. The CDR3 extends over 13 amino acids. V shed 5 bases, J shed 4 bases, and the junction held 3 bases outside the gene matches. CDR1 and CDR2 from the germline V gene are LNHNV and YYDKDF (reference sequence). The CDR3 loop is CATSLDRGTEAFF. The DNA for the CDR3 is TGTGCCACCAGCCTTGACAGGGGCACTGAAGCTTTCTTT.

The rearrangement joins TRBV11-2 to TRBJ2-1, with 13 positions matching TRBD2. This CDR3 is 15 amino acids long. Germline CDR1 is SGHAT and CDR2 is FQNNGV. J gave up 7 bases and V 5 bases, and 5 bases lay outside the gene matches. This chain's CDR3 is CASSGLAGDGNEQFF. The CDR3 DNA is TGTGCCAGCAGCGGACTAGCGGGAGACGGGAATGAGCAGTTCTTC.

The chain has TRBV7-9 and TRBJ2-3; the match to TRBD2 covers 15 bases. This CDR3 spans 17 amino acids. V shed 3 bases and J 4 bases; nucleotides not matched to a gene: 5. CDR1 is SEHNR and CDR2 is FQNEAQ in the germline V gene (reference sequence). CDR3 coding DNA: TGTGCCAGCAGCTTGCACGGGACTAGCGGGAGGTCAGATACGCAGTATTTT. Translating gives CASSLHGTSGRSDTQYF.

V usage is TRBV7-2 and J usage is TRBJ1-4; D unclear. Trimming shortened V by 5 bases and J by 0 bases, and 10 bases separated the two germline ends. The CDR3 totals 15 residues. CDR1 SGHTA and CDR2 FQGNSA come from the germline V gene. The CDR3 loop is CASSAHSATNEKLFF. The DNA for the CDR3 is TGTGCCAGCAGCGCCCACAGTGCAACTAATGAAAAACTGTTTTTT.

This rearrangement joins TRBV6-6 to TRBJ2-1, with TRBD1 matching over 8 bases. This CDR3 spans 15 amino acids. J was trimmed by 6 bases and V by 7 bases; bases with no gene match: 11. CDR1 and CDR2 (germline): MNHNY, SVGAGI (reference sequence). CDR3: CASNPPGQGGNEQFF. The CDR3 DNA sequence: TGTGCCAGCAACCCGCCCGGACAGGGAGGCAATGAGCAGTTCTTC.

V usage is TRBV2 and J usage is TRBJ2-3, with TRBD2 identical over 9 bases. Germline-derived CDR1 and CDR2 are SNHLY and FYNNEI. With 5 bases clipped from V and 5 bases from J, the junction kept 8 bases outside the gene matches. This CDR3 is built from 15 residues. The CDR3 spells CASSRKRGAGDTQYF. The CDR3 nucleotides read TGTGCCAGCAGTCGGAAGCGGGGGGCGGGAGATACGCAGTATTTT.

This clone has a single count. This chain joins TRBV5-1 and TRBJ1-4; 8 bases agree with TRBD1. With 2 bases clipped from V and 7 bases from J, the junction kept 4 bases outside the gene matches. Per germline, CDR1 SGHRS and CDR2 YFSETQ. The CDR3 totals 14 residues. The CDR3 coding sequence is TGCGCCAGCAGCTTTGGACAGGGTGGTGAAAAACTGTTTTTT. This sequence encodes CASSFGQGGEKLFF.

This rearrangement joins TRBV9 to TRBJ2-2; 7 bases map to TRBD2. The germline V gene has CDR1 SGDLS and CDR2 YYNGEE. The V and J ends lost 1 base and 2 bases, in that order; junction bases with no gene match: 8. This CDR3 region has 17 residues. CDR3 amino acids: CASSVWGGIANTGELFF. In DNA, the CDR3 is TGTGCCAGCAGCGTATGGGGGGGTATCGCTAACACCGGGGAGCTGTTTTTT.

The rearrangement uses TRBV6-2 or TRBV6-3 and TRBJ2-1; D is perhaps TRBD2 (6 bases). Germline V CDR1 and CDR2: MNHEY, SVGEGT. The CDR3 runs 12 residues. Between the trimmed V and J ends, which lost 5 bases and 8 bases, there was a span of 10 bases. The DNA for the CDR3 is TGTGCCAGCAGTGCGGGGCGGGATGAGCAGTTCTTC. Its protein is CASSAGRDEQFF.

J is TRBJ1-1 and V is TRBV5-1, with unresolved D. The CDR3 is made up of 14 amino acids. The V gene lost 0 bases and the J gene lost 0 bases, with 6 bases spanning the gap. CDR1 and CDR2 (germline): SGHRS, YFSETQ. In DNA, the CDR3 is TGCGCCAGCAGCTTGGCCAGGTTGAACACTGAAGCTTTCTTT. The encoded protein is CASSLARLNTEAFF.

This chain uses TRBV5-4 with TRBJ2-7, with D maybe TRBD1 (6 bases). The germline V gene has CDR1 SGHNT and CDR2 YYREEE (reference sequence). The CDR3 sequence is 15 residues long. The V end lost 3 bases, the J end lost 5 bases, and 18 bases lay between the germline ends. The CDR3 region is CASSSGGQGMNEQYF. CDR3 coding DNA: TGTGCCAGCAGCTCGGGCGGCCAGGGGATGAACGAGCAGTACTTC.

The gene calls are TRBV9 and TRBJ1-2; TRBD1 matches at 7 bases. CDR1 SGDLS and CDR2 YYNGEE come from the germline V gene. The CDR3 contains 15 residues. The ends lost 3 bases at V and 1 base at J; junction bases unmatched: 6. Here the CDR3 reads CASSDGQEGNYGYTF. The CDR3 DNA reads TGTGCCAGCAGCGACGGACAGGAGGGTAACTATGGCTACACCTTC.

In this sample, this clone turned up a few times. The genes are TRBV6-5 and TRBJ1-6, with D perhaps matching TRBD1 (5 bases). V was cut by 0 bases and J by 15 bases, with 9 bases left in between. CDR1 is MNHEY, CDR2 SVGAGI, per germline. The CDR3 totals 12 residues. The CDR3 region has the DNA TGTGCCAGCAGTTACTCAAGGGGAGGCCTCCACTTT. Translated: CASSYSRGGLHF.

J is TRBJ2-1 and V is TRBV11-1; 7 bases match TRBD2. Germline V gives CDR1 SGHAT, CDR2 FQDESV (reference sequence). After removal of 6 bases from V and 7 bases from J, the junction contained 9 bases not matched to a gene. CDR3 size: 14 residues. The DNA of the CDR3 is TGTGCCAGCAGGGCCAAAAGCGGGGCAAATGAGCAGTTCTTC. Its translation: CASRAKSGANEQFF. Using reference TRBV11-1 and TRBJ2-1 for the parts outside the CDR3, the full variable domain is EAEVAQSPRYKITEKSQAVAFWCDPISGHATLYWYRQILGQGPELLVQFQDESVVDDSQLPKDRFSAERLKGVDSTLKIQPAELGDSAMYLCASRAKSGANEQFFGPGTRLTVL.

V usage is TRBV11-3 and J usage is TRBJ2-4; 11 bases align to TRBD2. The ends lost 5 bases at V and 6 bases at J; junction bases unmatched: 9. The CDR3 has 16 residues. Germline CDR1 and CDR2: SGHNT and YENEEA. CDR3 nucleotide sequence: TGTGCCAGCAGCCCCAGACTAGCGGGACAGTTAAACATTCAGTACTTC. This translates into CASSPRLAGQLNIQYF.

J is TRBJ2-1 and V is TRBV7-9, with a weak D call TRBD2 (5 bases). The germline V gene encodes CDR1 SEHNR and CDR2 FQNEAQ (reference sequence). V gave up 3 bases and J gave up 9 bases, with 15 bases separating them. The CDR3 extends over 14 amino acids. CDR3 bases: TGTGCCAGCAGCTTGGCTAGCACCCGCGGTGAGCAGTTCTTC. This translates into CASSLASTRGEQFF.

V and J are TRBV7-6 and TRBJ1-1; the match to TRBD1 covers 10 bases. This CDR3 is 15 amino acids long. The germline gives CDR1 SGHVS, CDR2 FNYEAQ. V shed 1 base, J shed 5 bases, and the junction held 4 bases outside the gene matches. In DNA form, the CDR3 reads TGTGCCAGCAGCTTAGGACAGGGGGCGCGTACTGAAGCTTTCTTT. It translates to CASSLGQGARTEAFF.